This T cell receptor (beta chain) was documented in a study of radiotherapy plus CTLA-4 blockade in lung cancer. Study results and limitations: Strongest reported response predictors: early blood clone changes and post-radiation interferon-beta.

Trimming pared 4 bases from V and 5 bases from J, leaving 12 bases between. Germline loops: CDR1 SGHDT, CDR2 YYEEEE. The CDR3 extends over 13 amino acids. Notes on this clone: The antigen is unknown.

TCRdb's table, derived via immunoSEQ multiplex PCR, lists solely in-frame clones and lacks some. This sample has more than 90,000 clones, with roughly 80% found just once. The chain uses TRBV5-6 and TRBJ2-5; D is perhaps TRBD1 (6 bases). The sequencing used peripheral blood, collected from a patient treated with radiotherapy plus ipilimumab. The clonotype comes from a human donor with non-small cell lung cancer that progressed on radiotherapy plus ipilimumab. DNA for the CDR3: TGTGCCAGCAGCCCACAGGGTTGGGAGACCCAGTACTTC. This sequence encodes CASSPQGWETQYF.